This T cell receptor beta chain was captured in a study of technical replicates of blood from several donors. Generated by immunoSEQ multiplex PCR, the TCRdb table keeps only in-frame clones and is missing some. The sample holds 70,000 to 90,000 clones, approximately 94% seen once. CDR3 length equals 14 residues. Germline V gene lookup returns CDR1 LNHDA and CDR2 SQIVND (reference sequence). Trimming left V 2 bases short and J 2 bases short, with 4 bases between. Sequenced material: T cells isolated from PBMCs. V gene TRBV19 combines with J gene TRBJ2-6; D unresolved. This receptor was identified in a human donor in good health. The CDR3 bases are TGTGCCAGTAGTATATATGCTGGGGCCAACGTCCTGACTTTC. Amino acid sequence: CASSIYAGANVLTF. Drawing the rest from reference TRBV19 and TRBJ2-6, the complete variable domain is DGGITQSPKYLFRKEGQNVTLSCEQNLNHDAMYWYRQDPGQGLRLIYYSQIVNDFQKGDIAEGYSVSREKKESFPLTVTSAQKNPTAFYLCASSIYAGANVLTFGAGSRLTVL.